The clone carrying this T cell receptor beta chain is large in the sample. What it binds is unknown. The PCR used 60 Vbeta and 13 Jbeta primers. In the original workflow: In a later analysis, 75 million to 95 million unique TCR beta chains included roughly 11 million shared by two or more donors. Generated by immunoSEQ multiplex PCR, the TCRdb table keeps only in-frame clones and is missing some. V, J and clone size derive from that table, while D and trimming were established from the DNA sequence. The sample holds 120,000 or so clones, around 78% seen once. The source of the sample is a study of cytomegalovirus exposure and HLA in healthy donors. Study conclusions and caveats: Most CMV-associated TCR beta chains were later found to appear HLA-restricted. Researchers reportedly found TCR beta sequences accurately predicted most subjects' HLA-A and HLA-B alleles.

The CDR3 covers 14 residues. V shed 4 bases and J shed 1 base, with 10 bases lying between them. Germline-derived CDR1 and CDR2 are MGHDK and SYGVNS. The receptor's source is a woman in her thirties or forties in good health and CMV-seronegative. The sample comprised PBMCs. The J gene is TRBJ1-1, the V gene TRBV25-1; D not resolved. The DNA of the CDR3 is TGTGCCAGCAGTGCCGCTACCGAGAACACTGAAGCTTTCTTT. Amino acid sequence: CASSAATENTEAFF.